The next 19 T cell receptor beta chains were all read from a single sample in a study of blood T cell repertoires in COVID-19. The protocol was immunoSEQ multiplex PCR, while the TCRdb copy is restricted to in-frame clones and leaves out a portion. The repertoire consists of some 250,000 clones, with about 70% occurring once and the leading ten covering about 3.5%. The sample was peripheral blood. These receptor sequences come from an elderly woman with acute or convalescent COVID-19.

The chain joins TRBV7-7 to TRBJ2-5; TRBD1 aligns across 8 bases. Germline CDR1 is SSHAT and CDR2 is FNYEAQ (reference sequence). CDR3 size: 15 residues. Trimming took 1 base from V and 7 from J; bases not matched to a gene: 8. The CDR3 coding sequence is TGTGCCAGCAGCTTAGACGTTCAGGGGGCGGGGACCCAGTACTTC. This sequence encodes CASSLDVQGAGTQYF.

This clone was detected only once. V gene TRBV3-1 (or the pseudogene TRBV3-2) combines with J gene TRBJ1-1; D possibly corresponds to TRBD1 (5 bases). The V end lost 8 bases, the J end lost 6 bases, and 13 bases lay between the germline ends. CDR1 is LGHDT and CDR2 is YNNKEL in the germline V gene (reference sequence). This CDR3 is 12 amino acids long. The CDR3 sequence: CASSQVGPEAFF. CDR3 sequence (DNA): TGTGCCAGCTCACAGGTGGGCCCTGAAGCTTTCTTT.

The chain is built from TRBV19 and TRBJ2-5; 7 bases align to TRBD2. Per germline, CDR1 LNHDA and CDR2 SQIVND (reference sequence). V lost 4 bases, J lost 4 bases, and 3 bases stayed unmatched. The CDR3 covers 13 residues. DNA of the CDR3: TGTGCCAGTAGTACGGGGAGGGTAGAGACCCAGTACTTC. Translating it yields CASSTGRVETQYF.

The chain is built from TRBV6-4 and TRBJ1-2; D remains unclear. In germline, CDR1 is MRHNA, CDR2 SNTAGT. The CDR3 has 12 residues. Trimming left V 7 bases short and J 5 bases short, with 11 bases between. As DNA, the CDR3 is TGTGCCAGCACCGCCCGGGGATATGGCTACACCTTC. Translation gives CASTARGYGYTF.

The chain joins TRBV19 to TRBJ2-1; D may be TRBD1 (5 bases). V was pared by 10 bases and J by 7 bases, with 17 bases between. Germline V gene sequence: CDR1 LNHDA, CDR2 SQIVND (reference sequence). CDR3 length: 13 residues. Written as DNA, the CDR3 is TGTGCCACCACGGATGGGGCTCGGAATGAGCAGTTCTTC. This codes for CATTDGARNEQFF. Full variable domain (missing parts from reference TRBV19 and TRBJ2-1): DGGITQSPKYLFRKEGQNVTLSCEQNLNHDAMYWYRQDPGQGLRLIYYSQIVNDFQKGDIAEGYSVSREKKESFPLTVTSAQKNPTAFYLCATTDGARNEQFFGPGTRLTVL.

V is TRBV2 and J is TRBJ1-1; TRBD1 aligns across 11 bases. The length of the CDR3 is 14 residues. The germline gives CDR1 SNHLY, CDR2 FYNNEI. V dropped 7 bases and J dropped 5; count of bases not matched to a gene: 6. CDR3 loop: CASTGQGGNTEAFF. As DNA, the CDR3 is TGTGCCAGCACGGGACAGGGGGGAAATACTGAAGCTTTCTTT. Full variable domain (remainder filled in from reference TRBV2 and TRBJ1-1): EPEVTQTPSHQVTQMGQEVILRCVPISNHLYFYWYRQILGQKVEFLVSFYNNEISEKSEIFDDQFSVERPDGSNFTLKIRSTKLEDSAMYFCASTGQGGNTEAFFGQGTRLTVV.

The chain links TRBV5-5 to TRBJ1-2; TRBD1 is a possible D gene (5 bases). The CDR3 sequence is 13 residues long. Trimming took 1 base from V and 4 from J, leaving 8 bases between them. CDR1 is SGHKS and CDR2 is YYEKEE in the germline V gene (reference sequence). CDR3 nucleotide sequence: TGTGCCAGCAGCTTGACACAGGCCTATGGCTACACCTTC. It is translated as CASSLTQAYGYTF.

The rearrangement links TRBV5-5 to TRBJ2-3, with a possible D match to TRBD2 (6 bases). Germline CDR1 is SGHKS and CDR2 is YYEKEE (reference sequence). The length of the CDR3 is 14 residues. Trimming shortened V by 0 bases and J by 7 bases, and 12 bases separated the two germline ends. CDR3 protein: CASSLEAGTNTQYF. The CDR3 coding sequence is TGTGCCAGCAGCTTGGAGGCGGGGACGAATACGCAGTATTTT.

The sample holds a few counts of this clone. The gene calls are TRBV27 and TRBJ2-7; 10 bases match TRBD2. The length of the CDR3 is 16 residues. Germline V CDR1 and CDR2: MNHEY, SMNVEV (reference sequence). J was trimmed by 4 bases and V by 4 bases; bases with no gene match: 10. CDR3 sequence reads: CASSSLQLAGIYEQYF. CDR3 sequence (DNA): TGTGCCAGCAGTTCCCTCCAACTAGCGGGGATTTACGAGCAGTACTTC.

The chain recombines TRBV6-6 with TRBJ2-3, with TRBD2 matching 9 bases. The V gene end was trimmed by 2 bases and the J gene end by 3 bases; junction bases not matched to a gene: 6. This CDR3 region has 16 residues. Germline CDR1 MNHNY, CDR2 SVGAGI (reference sequence). The DNA of the CDR3 is TGTGCCAGCAGTTACCTGCGGGGGGGAGGGACAGATACGCAGTATTTT. Translated: CASSYLRGGGTDTQYF.

For the CDR3, the DNA is TGTGCCAGCAGCTTAGATTCGGCGCGGGGGCTAAGCAATCAGCCCCAGCATTTT. This codes for CASSLDSARGLSNQPQHF. The rearrangement links TRBV11-3 to TRBJ1-5; TRBD1 is a possible D gene (6 bases). Germline CDR1 reads SGHNT; CDR2 reads YENEEA. Trimming pared 0 bases from V and 1 base from J, leaving 16 bases between. The CDR3 spans 18 residues.

V usage is TRBV5-1 and J usage is TRBJ1-1; 8 nucleotides line up with TRBD1. V trimming: 4 bases; J trimming: 4 bases; junction bases outside the gene matches: 3. Germline V CDR1 and CDR2: SGHRS, YFSETQ. CDR3 size: 13 residues. CDR3 sequence: CASSTGQGTEAFF. Here the CDR3 DNA reads TGCGCCAGCAGCACTGGACAGGGCACTGAAGCTTTCTTT. Complete variable domain (other parts from reference TRBV5-1 and TRBJ1-1): KAGVTQTPRYLIKTRGQQVTLSCSPISGHRSVSWYQQTPGQGLQFLFEYFSETQRNKGNFPGRFSGRQFSNSRSEMNVSTLELGDSALYLCASSTGQGTEAFFGQGTRLTVV.

The chain recombines TRBV19 with TRBJ2-3; D remains unclear. The germline V and J ends were trimmed by 8 bases and 1 base, with 4 bases remaining between them. The CDR3 contains 11 residues. Germline V gene sequence: CDR1 LNHDA, CDR2 SQIVND (reference sequence). Here the CDR3 reads CASGRTDTQYF. For the CDR3, the DNA is TGTGCCAGTGGCCGCACAGATACGCAGTATTTT.

V usage is TRBV23-1 and J usage is TRBJ1-5, with TRBD1 identical over 8 bases. TRBV23-1 is classed as an ORF, of uncertain function. Germline trimming cut 4 bases from V and 4 bases from J; bases unmatched to any gene: 12. CDR3 length equals 17 residues. The CDR3 sequence is CASSPPPDREMNQPQHF. Written as DNA, the CDR3 is TGCGCCAGCAGTCCCCCCCCGGACAGGGAAATGAATCAGCCCCAGCATTTT.

CDR3 in amino acids: CASTYRGSLGANQPQHF. The DNA of the CDR3 is TGCGCCAGCACCTACCGGGGTTCTTTGGGGGCCAATCAGCCCCAGCATTTT. J is TRBJ1-5 and V is TRBV5-1; D may be TRBD1 (6 bases). V lost 6 bases and J 3 bases, leaving 22 bases between the germline ends. Per the germline V gene, CDR1 is SGHRS and CDR2 is YFSETQ. CDR3 size: 17 residues.

The rearrangement links TRBV4-3 to TRBJ1-5, with D perhaps matching TRBD1 (6 bases). Trimming removed 4 bases at V and 5 bases at J, with 12 bases between. Germline assignment: CDR1 LGHNA and CDR2 YSLEER. CDR3 length: 14 residues. CDR3 sequence: CASSPSQGYQPQHF. The CDR3 DNA reads as TGCGCCAGCAGCCCCAGCCAGGGGTATCAGCCCCAGCATTTT.

CDR3 bases: TGTGCCAGCAGCCCACAGGGCGTTGAGGCTTTGGACTATGGCTACACCTTC. Translated: CASSPQGVEALDYGYTF. The chain couples TRBV5-6 to TRBJ1-2, with D perhaps TRBD1 (6 bases). Germline CDR1 is SGHDT and CDR2 is YYEEEE. This CDR3 region has 17 residues. V was trimmed by 4 bases and J by 3 bases, leaving 22 bases between them. Full variable domain (rest looked up from reference TRBV5-6 and TRBJ1-2): DAGVTQSPTHLIKTRGQQVTLRCSPKSGHDTVSWYQQALGQGPQFIFQYYEEEERQRGNFPDRFSGHQFPNYSSELNVNALLLGDSALYLCASSPQGVEALDYGYTFGSGTRLTVV.

The rearrangement uses TRBV6-6 and TRBJ1-5, with D unresolved. Germline values: CDR1 MNHNY, CDR2 SVGAGI (reference sequence). V was trimmed by 2 bases and J by 2 bases, leaving 7 bases between them. This CDR3 contains 14 residues. CDR3 loop: CASSYDGGNQPQHF. DNA of the CDR3: TGTGCCAGCAGTTACGACGGGGGCAATCAGCCCCAGCATTTT.

The rearrangement joins TRBV6-6 to TRBJ2-1; 13 nucleotides match TRBD2. Losses at the gene ends were 5 bases for V and 8 bases for J; bases not matched to a gene: 9. The CDR3 has 16 amino acids. Germline CDR1 reads MNHNY; CDR2 reads SVGAGI (reference sequence). CDR3 loop: CASSGPGLAGVYEQFF. The CDR3 region has the DNA TGTGCCAGCAGTGGACCAGGACTAGCGGGAGTATATGAGCAGTTCTTC.